This T cell receptor beta chain was captured by sequencing in a study of control samples from healthy donors and cancer patients. V was pared by 8 bases and J by 0 bases, with 10 bases between. Germline loops: CDR1 MDHEN, CDR2 SYDVKM. This CDR3 comprises 14 residues. Assay: immunoSEQ multiplex PCR; the TCRdb copy retains only in-frame clones and omits some. The top ten clones hold 24% of a sample with 40,000 to 50,000 clones, roughly 94% of them seen once. V usage is TRBV28 and J usage is TRBJ1-4; D gene unclear. The clonotype comes from a man between 60 and 70 years old in good health. The sample consisted of blood. The CDR3 loop is CASGDYATNEKLFF. Here the CDR3 DNA reads TGTGCCAGCGGGGATTATGCAACTAATGAAAAACTGTTTTTT. The variable domain in full, completed from reference TRBV28 and TRBJ1-4, reads DVKVTQSSRYLVKRTGEKVFLECVQDMDHENMFWYRQDPGLGLRLIYFSYDVKMKEKGDIPEGYSVSREKKERFSLILESASTNQTSMYLCASGDYATNEKLFFGSGTQLSVL.